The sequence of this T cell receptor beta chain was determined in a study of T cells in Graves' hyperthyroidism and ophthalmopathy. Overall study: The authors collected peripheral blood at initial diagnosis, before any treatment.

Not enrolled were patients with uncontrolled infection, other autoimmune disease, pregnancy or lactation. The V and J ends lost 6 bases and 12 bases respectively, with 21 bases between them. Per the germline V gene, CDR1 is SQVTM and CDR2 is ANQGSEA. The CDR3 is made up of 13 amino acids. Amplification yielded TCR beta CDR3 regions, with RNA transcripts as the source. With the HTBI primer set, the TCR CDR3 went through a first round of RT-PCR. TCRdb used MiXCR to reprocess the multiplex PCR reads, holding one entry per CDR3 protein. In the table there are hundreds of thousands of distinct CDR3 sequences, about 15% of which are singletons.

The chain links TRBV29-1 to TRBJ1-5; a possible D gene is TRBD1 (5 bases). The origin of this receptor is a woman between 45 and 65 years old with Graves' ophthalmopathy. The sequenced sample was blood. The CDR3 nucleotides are TGCAGCGTAGGACAAATGGGGACCTTGGACCAGCATTTT. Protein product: CSVGQMGTLDQHF. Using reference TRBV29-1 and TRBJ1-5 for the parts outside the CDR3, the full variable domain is SAVISQKPSRDICQRGTSLTIQCQVDSQVTMMFWYRQQPGQSLTLIATANQGSEATYESGFVIDKFPISRPNLTFSTLTVSNMSPEDSSIYLCSVGQMGTLDQHFGDGTRLSIL.